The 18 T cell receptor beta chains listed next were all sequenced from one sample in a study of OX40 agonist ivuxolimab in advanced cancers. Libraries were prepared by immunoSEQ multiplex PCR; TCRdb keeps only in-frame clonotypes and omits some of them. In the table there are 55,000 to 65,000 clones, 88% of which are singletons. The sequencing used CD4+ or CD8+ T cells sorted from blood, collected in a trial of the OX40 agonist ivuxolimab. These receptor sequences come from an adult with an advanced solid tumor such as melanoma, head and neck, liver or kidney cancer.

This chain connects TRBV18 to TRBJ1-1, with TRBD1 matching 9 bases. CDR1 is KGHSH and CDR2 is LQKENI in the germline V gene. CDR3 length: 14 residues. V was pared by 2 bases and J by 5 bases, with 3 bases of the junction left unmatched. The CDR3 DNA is TGTGCCAGCTCACCAACAGGGGGCGGTACTGAAGCTTTCTTT. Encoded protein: CASSPTGGGTEAFF.

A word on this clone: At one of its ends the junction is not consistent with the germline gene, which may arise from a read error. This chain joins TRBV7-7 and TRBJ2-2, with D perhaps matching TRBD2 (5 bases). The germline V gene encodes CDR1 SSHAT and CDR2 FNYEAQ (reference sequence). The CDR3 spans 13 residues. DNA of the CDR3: TGTGCTAGCAGCTTGAGGGTAGCCGGGGAGCTGTTTTTT. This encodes CASSLRVAGELFF.

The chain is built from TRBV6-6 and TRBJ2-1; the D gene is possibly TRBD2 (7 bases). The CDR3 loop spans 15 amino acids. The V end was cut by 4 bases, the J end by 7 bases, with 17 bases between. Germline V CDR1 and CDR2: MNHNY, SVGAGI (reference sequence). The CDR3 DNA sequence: TGTGCCAGCAGTTCCGGGGGGCGGGAGTGGAATGAGCAGTTCTTC. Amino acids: CASSSGGREWNEQFF.

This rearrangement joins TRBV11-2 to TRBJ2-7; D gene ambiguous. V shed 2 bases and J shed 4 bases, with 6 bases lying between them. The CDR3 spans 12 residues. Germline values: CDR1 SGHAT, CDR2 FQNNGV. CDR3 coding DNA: TGTGCCAGCAGCTTACTTCGGTACGAGCAGTACTTC. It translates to CASSLLRYEQYF.

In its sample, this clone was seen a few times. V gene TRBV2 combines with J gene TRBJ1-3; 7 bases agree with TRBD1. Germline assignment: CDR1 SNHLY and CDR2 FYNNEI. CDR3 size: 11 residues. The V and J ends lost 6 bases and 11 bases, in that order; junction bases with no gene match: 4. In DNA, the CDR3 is TGTGCCAGCAGCCCACAGGGGCCCATATATTTT. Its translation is CASSPQGPIYF.

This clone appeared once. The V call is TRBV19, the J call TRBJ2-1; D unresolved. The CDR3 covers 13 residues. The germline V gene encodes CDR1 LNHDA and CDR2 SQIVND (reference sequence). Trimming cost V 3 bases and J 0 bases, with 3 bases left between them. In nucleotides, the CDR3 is TGTGCCAGTAGTATGAGCTCCTACAATGAGCAGTTCTTC. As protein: CASSMSSYNEQFF. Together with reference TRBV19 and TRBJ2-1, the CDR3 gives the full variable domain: DGGITQSPKYLFRKEGQNVTLSCEQNLNHDAMYWYRQDPGQGLRLIYYSQIVNDFQKGDIAEGYSVSREKKESFPLTVTSAQKNPTAFYLCASSMSSYNEQFFGPGTRLTVL.

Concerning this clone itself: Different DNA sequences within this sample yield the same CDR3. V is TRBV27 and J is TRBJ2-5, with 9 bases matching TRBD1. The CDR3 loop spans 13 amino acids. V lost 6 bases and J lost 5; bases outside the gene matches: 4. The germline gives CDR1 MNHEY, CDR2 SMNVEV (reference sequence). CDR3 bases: TGTGCCAGCAGGGGACAGGGTAGGGAGACCCAGTACTTC. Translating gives CASRGQGRETQYF.

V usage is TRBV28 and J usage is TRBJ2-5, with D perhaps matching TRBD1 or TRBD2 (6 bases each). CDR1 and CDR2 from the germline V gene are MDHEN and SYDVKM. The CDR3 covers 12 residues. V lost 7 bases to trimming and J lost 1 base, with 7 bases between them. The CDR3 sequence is CASKGGQETQYF. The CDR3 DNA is TGTGCCAGCAAGGGGGGCCAAGAGACCCAGTACTTC.

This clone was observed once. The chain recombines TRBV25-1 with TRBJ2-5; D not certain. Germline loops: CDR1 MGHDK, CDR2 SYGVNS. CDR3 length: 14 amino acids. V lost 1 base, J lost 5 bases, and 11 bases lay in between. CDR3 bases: TGTGCCAGCAGTGAATTAGGCCCCATCGAGACCCAGTACTTC. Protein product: CASSELGPIETQYF. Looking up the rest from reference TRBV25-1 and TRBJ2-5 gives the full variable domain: EADIYQTPRYLVIGTGKKITLECSQTMGHDKMYWYQQDPGMELHLIHYSYGVNSTEKGDLSSESTVSRIRTEHFPLTLESARPSHTSQYLCASSELGPIETQYFGPGTRLLVL.

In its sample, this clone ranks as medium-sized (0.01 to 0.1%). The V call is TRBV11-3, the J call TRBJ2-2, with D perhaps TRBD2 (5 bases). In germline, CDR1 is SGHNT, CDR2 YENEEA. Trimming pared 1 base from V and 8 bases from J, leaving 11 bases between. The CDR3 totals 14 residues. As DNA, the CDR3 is TGTGCCAGCAGCTTAGGGTCCCGGAGGGGGGAGCTGTTTTTT. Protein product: CASSLGSRRGELFF. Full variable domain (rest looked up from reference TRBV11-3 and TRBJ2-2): EAGVVQSPRYKIIEKKQPVAFWCNPISGHNTLYWYLQNLGQGPELLIRYENEEAVDDSQLPKDRFSAERLKGVDSTLKIQPAELGDSAVYLCASSLGSRRGELFFGEGSRLTVL.

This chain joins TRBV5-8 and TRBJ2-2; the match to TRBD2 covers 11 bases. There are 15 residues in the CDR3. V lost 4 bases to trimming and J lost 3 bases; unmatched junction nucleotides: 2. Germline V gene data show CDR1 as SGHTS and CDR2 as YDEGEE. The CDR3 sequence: CASSGLAGHTGELFF. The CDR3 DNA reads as TGTGCCAGCAGCGGACTAGCGGGTCACACCGGGGAGCTGTTTTTT.

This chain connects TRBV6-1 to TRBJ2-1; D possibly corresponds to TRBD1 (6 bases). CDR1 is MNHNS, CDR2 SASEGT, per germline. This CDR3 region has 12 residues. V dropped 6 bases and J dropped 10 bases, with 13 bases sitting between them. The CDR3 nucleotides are TGTGCCAGCAGCCCAGGGGAGTGGGAGCAGTTCTTC. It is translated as CASSPGEWEQFF.

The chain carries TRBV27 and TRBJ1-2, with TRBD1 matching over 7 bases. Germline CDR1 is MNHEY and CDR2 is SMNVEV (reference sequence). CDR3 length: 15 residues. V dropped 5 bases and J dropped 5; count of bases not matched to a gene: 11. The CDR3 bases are TGTGCCAGCAGTCCAGGGGCAGGGGGAGTTTATGGCTACACCTTC. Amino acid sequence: CASSPGAGGVYGYTF.

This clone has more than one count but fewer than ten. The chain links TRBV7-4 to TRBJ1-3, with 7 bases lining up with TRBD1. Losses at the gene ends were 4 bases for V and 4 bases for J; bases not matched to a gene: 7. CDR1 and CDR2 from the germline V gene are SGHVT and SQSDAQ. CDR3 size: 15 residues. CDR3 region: CASSSDRVWGNTIYF. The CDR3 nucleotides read TGTGCCAGCAGCTCAGACAGGGTGTGGGGAAACACCATATATTTT.

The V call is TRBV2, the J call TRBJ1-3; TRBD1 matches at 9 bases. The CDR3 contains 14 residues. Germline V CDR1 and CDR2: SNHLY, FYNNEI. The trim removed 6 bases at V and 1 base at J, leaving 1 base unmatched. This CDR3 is CASRGTGSGNTIYF. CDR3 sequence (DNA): TGTGCCAGCAGAGGGACAGGGTCTGGAAACACCATATATTTT. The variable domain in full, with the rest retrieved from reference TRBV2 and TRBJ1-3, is EPEVTQTPSHQVTQMGQEVILRCVPISNHLYFYWYRQILGQKVEFLVSFYNNEISEKSEIFDDQFSVERPDGSNFTLKIRSTKLEDSAMYFCASRGTGSGNTIYFGEGSWLTVV.

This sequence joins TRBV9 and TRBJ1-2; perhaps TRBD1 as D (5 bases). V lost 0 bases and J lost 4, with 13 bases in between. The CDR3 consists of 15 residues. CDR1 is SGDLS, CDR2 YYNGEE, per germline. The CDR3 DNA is TGTGCCAGCAGCGTAGCTGAGGGCAGGGTCTATGGCTACACCTTC. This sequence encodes CASSVAEGRVYGYTF.

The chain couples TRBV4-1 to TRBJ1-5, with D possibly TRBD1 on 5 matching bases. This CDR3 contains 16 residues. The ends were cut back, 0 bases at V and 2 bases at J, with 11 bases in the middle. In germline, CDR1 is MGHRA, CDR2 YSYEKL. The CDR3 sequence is CASSQDRRGGNQPQHF. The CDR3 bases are TGCGCCAGCAGCCAAGATCGGAGGGGTGGCAATCAGCCCCAGCATTTT.

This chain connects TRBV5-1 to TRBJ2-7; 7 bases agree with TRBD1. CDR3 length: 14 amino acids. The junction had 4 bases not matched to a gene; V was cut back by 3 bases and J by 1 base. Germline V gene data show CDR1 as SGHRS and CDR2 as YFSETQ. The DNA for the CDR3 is TGCGCCAGCAGCTCCCGGGACAGTTCCTACGAGCAGTACTTC. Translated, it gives CASSSRDSSYEQYF.